The 9 T cell receptor beta chains given below trace back to one sample, sequenced in a study of T cell repertoires in cytomegalovirus infection. Via MiXCR, TCRdb re-called the reads, giving one row per CDR3 protein. This table has 800,000 to 950,000 distinct CDR3 sequences, about 30% appearing once. These TCRs are of unknown antigen specificity. The sequencing here drew on cultured CD8+ T cells from PBMCs, taken from culture after CMV antigen stimulation. Source of these receptors: a human donor in good health (CMV status not recorded). Some clones in this sample may be carry-over from other donors' samples.

This clonotype came up a few times. The CDR3: CATGAGQGYYNEQFF. CDR3 nucleotides: TGTGCCACCGGGGCGGGACAGGGGTATTACAATGAGCAGTTCTTC. J is TRBJ2-1 and V is TRBV24-1, with 10 positions matching TRBD1. Germline V gene sequence: CDR1 KGHDR, CDR2 SFDVKD. CDR3 size: 15 residues. V lost 9 bases and J lost 4; bases outside the gene matches: 8.

This chain uses TRBV6-5 with TRBJ1-1; 8 bases align to TRBD1. This CDR3 comprises 13 residues. Germline V gene data show CDR1 as MNHEY and CDR2 as SVGAGI. V lost 4 bases, J lost 7 bases, and 5 bases stayed unmatched. CDR3 nucleotide sequence: TGTGCCAGCAGTTCGGGGACAGGCTTTGAAGCTTTCTTT. Encoded protein: CASSSGTGFEAFF.

This chain links TRBV6-1 with TRBJ1-5; no reliable D call. Per the germline V gene, CDR1 is MNHNS and CDR2 is SASEGT. The CDR3 runs to 15 residues. V lost 1 base to trimming and J lost 5 bases, with 12 bases between them. CDR3 sequence (DNA): TGTGCCAGCAGTGAAGACTCCCTTGTCTATCAGCCCCAGCATTTT. The encoded protein is CASSEDSLVYQPQHF.

The J gene is TRBJ1-1, the V gene TRBV7-9; 9 bases align to TRBD1. V trimming: 5 bases; J trimming: 10 bases; junction bases outside the gene matches: 11. CDR1 SEHNR and CDR2 FQNEAQ come from the germline V gene (reference sequence). CDR3 size: 14 residues. CDR3 DNA sequence: TGTGCCAGCAGCCCGCGGGACAGGGCGTTTGTAGCTTTCTTT. It yields the protein CASSPRDRAFVAFF.

This clonotype came up many times. The rearrangement uses TRBV7-2 and TRBJ1-1, with D unclear. The CDR3 extends over 11 amino acids. Trimming took off 2 bases at V and 7 bases at J, with 5 bases between the two ends. Germline V gene data show CDR1 as SGHTA and CDR2 as FQGNSA. CDR3 nucleotides: TGTGCCAGCAGCTTAATTGATGAAGCTTTCTTT. This gives the protein CASSLIDEAFF.

V and J are TRBV6-4 and TRBJ2-3; either TRBD1 or TRBD2 may fit D (5 bases each). V was pared by 3 bases and J by 5 bases, with 30 bases between. This CDR3 is built from 20 residues. Germline V lookup: CDR1 MRHNA, CDR2 SNTAGT. CDR3 DNA sequence: TGTGCCAGCAGTGAAGGTTCCGGGGCTAAAGCCACGTATGGGGAAGATACGCAGTATTTT. This translates into CASSEGSGAKATYGEDTQYF.

In its sample, this clonotype was seen a few times. J is TRBJ2-5 and V is TRBV12-3 or TRBV12-4, with unresolved D. V was pared by 3 bases and J by 4 bases, with 15 bases between. The CDR3 has 15 residues. The CDR3 loop is CASSLGNYLVETQYF. CDR3 sequence (DNA): TGTGCCAGCAGTTTGGGGAACTATCTAGTAGAGACCCAGTACTTC.

This clonotype has more than one count but fewer than ten. This sequence joins TRBV6-2 or TRBV6-3 and TRBJ1-5; D gene unclear. This CDR3 comprises 17 residues. CDR1 is MNHEY, CDR2 SVGEGT, per germline. Trimming cost V 0 bases and J 3 bases, with 15 bases left between them. For the CDR3, the DNA is TGTGCCAGCAGTTACTCGAACGGCAGGCTCCACAATCAGCCCCAGCATTTT. Translating gives CASSYSNGRLHNQPQHF.

This clonotype has more than one count but fewer than ten. V is TRBV12-3 or TRBV12-4 and J is TRBJ2-2; D may be TRBD2 (6 bases). With 6 bases removed from V and 0 bases from J, the gap between germline ends came to 14 bases. CDR3 size: 16 residues. Here the CDR3 DNA reads TGTGCCAGCAGCTCCCCGGGGGTTTCGAACACCGGGGAGCTGTTTTTT. This gives the protein CASSSPGVSNTGELFF.